This TCR beta chain comes out of a study of cytomegalovirus exposure and HLA in healthy donors. Background on the study: From donors who were HLA-typed, an early data release held approximately 84 million unique TCRs.

A word on this clone: The antigen remains undetermined.

Looked up from germline, CDR1 is SEHNR and CDR2 is FQNEAQ (reference sequence). The CDR3 is 15 residues long. The germline V and J ends were trimmed by 4 bases and 7 bases, with 20 bases remaining between them. This PCR relied on a set of 60 Vbeta primers and 13 Jbeta primers. Here immunoSEQ multiplex PCR was the method, and the copy in TCRdb shows in-frame clones only, minus some. The sample carries roughly 120,000 clones, more than 70% recorded once. Study-level results: Listed as cytomegalovirus-associated were 150 or so TCR beta chains.

This rearrangement joins TRBV7-9 to TRBJ2-7; weak D call: TRBD2 (7 bases). The sequencing input was PBMCs. The clonotype was recovered from a man in his forties or fifties in good health and CMV-seronegative. CDR3 DNA sequence: TGTGCCAGCAGCTCCATGGGGGGGCGCCAACCTGAGCAGTACTTC. Protein: CASSSMGGRQPEQYF.